This T cell receptor beta chain emerged from a study of blood T cell repertoires in COVID-19. About the study: The cDNA or gDNA used as material had been derived from T cells, B-cell-depleted T cells, or PBMCs.

The germline V gene has CDR1 SGHAT and CDR2 FQNNGV. V lost 3 bases, J lost 0 bases, and 15 bases lay in between. This CDR3 contains 16 residues. Profiled with immunoSEQ multiplex PCR; TCRdb holds only in-frame clones, not every one. Of about 130,000 clones listed, around 84% are singletons. This receptor was taken from a man aged 40-49 years with acute COVID-19. This rearrangement joins TRBV11-2 to TRBJ2-7, with D possibly matching TRBD1 (6 bases). The sample was PBMCs or T cells enriched from blood (not recorded which). CDR3 sequence reads: CASSFKEGTPSYEQYF. The CDR3 nucleotides read TGTGCCAGCAGCTTCAAAGAGGGGACACCCTCCTACGAGCAGTACTTC.